The clone carrying this T cell receptor (beta chain) came up many times. Its specificity is not known. V lost 6 bases to trimming and J lost 0 bases, with 16 bases between them. The CDR3 consists of 16 residues. The sample belongs to a study of prognosis after radiotherapy for stage I lung cancer. Study context: Therapy that ran concurrently with stereotactic body radiotherapy was given to no patient.

A volume of 4.5 to 7 milliliters of peripheral blood was collected by draw at each of two time points. Two-round multiplex PCR amplified TCR beta CDR3 from genomic DNA. Every TRBV and TRBJ gene had its own specific primer in first-round PCR. TCRdb re-analysed the multiplex PCR reads in MiXCR, keeping a single row per CDR3 protein. The profile shows about 34,000 distinct CDR3 sequences, around 35% of them singletons. Study-wide results and limits: Reportedly, TRBV and TRBJ gene usage varied with metastasis presence.

This specimen was PBMCs, taken before or after stereotactic body radiation therapy (not recorded which). J is TRBJ2-3 and V is TRBV12-3 or TRBV12-4; D remains unclear. This TCR came from a donor over 45 with non-small cell lung cancer. DNA of the CDR3: TGTGCCAGCAGCCCAAGGCGTTTAACTAGCACAGATACGCAGTATTTT. This sequence encodes CASSPRRLTSTDTQYF.